This record concerns one T cell receptor (beta chain) sequence. Participants' own reports of clinical history determined their cohort assignment. Donors of Cohort 3 who recovered were those that had two negative PCRs, clearance, or symptom resolution. This sample was taken from a study of blood T cell repertoires in COVID-19. In the original processing: Nucleated cell number was recorded as an estimate derived from reference gene primer amplification. Measured with immunoSEQ multiplex PCR; TCRdb has only the in-frame clones, and not every one. For V, J and clone size, that table is used; D and trimming come from the DNA. The sample comprises 350,000 to 400,000 clones, around nine tenths of which are singletons, and 1.7% rests with the top ten. What was sequenced was PBMCs or T cells enriched from blood (not recorded which). The TCR comes from a young woman who had recovered from COVID-19.

CDR3: CASGLATGATYNEQFF. The CDR3 DNA is TGTGCTAGTGGTTTGGCCACAGGGGCGACCTACAATGAGCAGTTCTTC. V is TRBV12-5 and J is TRBJ2-1; 7 nucleotides match TRBD1. Germline lookup yields CDR1 LGHNT and CDR2 FRNRAP. The CDR3 runs 16 residues. Trimming at V came to 1 base and at J to 2 bases, leaving 5 bases not matched to a gene.